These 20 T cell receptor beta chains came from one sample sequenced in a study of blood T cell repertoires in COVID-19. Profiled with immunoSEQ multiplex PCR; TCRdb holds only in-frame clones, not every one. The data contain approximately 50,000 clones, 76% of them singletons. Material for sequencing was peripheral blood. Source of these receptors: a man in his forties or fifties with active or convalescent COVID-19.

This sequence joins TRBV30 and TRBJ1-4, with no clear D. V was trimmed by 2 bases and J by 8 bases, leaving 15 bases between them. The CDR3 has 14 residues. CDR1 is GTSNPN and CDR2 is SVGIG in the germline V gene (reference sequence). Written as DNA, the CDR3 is TGTGCCTGGAGTAAGTGGATGGGAGGAGAAAAACTGTTTTTT. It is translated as CAWSKWMGGEKLFF.

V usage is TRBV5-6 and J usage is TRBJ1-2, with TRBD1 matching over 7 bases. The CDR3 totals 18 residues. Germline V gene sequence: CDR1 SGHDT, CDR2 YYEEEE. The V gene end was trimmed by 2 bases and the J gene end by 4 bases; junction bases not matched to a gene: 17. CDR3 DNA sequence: TGTGCCAGCAGCTTAGATGCCGGACAGGCCGCGCGTGGCTATGGCTACACCTTC. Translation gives CASSLDAGQAARGYGYTF.

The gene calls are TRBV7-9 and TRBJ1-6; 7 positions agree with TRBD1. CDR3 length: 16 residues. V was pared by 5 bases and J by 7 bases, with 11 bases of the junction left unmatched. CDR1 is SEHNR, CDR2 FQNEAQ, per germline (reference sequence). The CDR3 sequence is CASSPDTGAGNSPLHF. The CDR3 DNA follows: TGTGCCAGCAGCCCAGACACAGGGGCGGGAAATTCACCCCTCCACTTT.

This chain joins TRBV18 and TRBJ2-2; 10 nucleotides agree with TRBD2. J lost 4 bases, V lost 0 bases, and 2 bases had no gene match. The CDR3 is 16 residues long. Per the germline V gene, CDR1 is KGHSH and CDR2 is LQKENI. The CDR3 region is CASSPPVAGGTGELFF. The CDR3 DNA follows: TGTGCCAGCTCACCACCAGTAGCGGGGGGCACCGGGGAGCTGTTTTTT.

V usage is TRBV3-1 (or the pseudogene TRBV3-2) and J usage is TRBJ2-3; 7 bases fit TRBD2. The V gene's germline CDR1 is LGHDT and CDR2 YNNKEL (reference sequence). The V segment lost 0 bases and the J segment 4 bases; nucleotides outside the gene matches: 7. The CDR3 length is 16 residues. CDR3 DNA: TGTGCCAGCAGCCAAGATAGAGCGGGGATCGCAGATACGCAGTATTTT. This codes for CASSQDRAGIADTQYF.

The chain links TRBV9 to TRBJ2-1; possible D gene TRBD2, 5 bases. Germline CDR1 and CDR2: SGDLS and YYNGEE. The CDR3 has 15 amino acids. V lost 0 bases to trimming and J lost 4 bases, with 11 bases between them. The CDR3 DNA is TGTGCCAGCAGCGTAGTCGGGAACTCTTACAATGAGCAGTTCTTC. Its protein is CASSVVGNSYNEQFF.

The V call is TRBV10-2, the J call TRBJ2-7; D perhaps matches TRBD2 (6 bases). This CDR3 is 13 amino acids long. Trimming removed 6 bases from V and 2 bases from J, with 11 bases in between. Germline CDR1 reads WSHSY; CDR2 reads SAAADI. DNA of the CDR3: TGCGCCAGCAGAAACACTAGCCCCTACGAGCAGTACTTC. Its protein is CASRNTSPYEQYF.

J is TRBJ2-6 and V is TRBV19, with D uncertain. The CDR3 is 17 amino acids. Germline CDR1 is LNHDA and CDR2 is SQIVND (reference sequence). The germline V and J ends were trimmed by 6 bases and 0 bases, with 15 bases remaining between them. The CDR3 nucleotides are TGTGCCAGTAGCAAAGCAGCGACCGGCTCTGGGGCCAACGTCCTGACTTTC. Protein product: CASSKAATGSGANVLTF.

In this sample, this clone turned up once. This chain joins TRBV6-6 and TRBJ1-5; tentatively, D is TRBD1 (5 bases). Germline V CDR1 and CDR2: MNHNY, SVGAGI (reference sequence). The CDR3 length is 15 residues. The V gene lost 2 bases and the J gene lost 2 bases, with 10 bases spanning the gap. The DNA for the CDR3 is TGTGCCAGCAGTTACCTGGGGGGTGGCAATCAGCCCCAGCATTTT. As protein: CASSYLGGGNQPQHF.

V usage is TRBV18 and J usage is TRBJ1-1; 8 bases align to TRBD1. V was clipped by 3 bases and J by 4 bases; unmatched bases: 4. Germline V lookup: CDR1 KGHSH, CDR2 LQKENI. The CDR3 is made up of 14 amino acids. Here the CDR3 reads CASSPKTGATEAFF. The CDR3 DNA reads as TGTGCCAGCTCACCCAAGACAGGGGCCACTGAAGCTTTCTTT.

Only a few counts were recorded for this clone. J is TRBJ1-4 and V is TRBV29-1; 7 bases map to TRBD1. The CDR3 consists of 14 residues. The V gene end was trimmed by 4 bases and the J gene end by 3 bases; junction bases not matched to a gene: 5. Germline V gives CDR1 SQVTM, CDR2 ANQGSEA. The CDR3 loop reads CSVGAGTANEKLFF. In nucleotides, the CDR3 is TGCAGCGTTGGGGCGGGGACAGCTAATGAAAAACTGTTTTTT.

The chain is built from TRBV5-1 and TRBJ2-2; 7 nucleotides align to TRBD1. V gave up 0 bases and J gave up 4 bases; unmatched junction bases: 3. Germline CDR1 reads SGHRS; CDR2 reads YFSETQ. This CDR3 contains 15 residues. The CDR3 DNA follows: TGCGCCAGCAGCTTGGGACAGGGTGGCACCGGGGAGCTGTTTTTT. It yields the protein CASSLGQGGTGELFF.

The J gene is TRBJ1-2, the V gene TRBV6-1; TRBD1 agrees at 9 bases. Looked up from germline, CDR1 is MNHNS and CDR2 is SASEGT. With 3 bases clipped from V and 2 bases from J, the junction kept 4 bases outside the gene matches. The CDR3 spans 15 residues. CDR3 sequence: CASSDTGTGNYGYTF. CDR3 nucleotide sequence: TGTGCCAGCAGTGACACCGGGACAGGGAACTATGGCTACACCTTC.

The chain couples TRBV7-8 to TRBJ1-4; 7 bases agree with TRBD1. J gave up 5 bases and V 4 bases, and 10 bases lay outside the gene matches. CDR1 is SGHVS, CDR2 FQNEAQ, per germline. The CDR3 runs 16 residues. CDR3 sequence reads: CASSSPSTGLNEKLFF. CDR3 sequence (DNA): TGTGCCAGCAGCTCCCCATCGACAGGGTTAAATGAAAAACTGTTTTTT.

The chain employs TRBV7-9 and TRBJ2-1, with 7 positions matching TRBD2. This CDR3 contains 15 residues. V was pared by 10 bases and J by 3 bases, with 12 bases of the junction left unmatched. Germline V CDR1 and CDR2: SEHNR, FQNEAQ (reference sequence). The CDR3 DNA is TGTGCCACCCGAACCGGGACTACTGACTACAATGAGCAGTTCTTC. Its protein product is CATRTGTTDYNEQFF.

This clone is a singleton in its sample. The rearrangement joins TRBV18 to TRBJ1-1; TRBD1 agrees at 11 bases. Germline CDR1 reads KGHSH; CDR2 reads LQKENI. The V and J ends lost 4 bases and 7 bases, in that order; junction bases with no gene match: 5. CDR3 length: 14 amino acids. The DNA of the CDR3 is TGTGCCAGCTCACGGGGACAGGGGGGCGTTGAAGCTTTCTTT. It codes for CASSRGQGGVEAFF.

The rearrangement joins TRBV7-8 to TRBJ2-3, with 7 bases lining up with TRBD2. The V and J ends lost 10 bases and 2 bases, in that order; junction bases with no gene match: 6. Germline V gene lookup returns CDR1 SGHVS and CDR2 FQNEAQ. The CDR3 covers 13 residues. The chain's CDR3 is CATSGGITDTQYF. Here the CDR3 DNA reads TGTGCCACCTCCGGGGGGATCACAGATACGCAGTATTTT.

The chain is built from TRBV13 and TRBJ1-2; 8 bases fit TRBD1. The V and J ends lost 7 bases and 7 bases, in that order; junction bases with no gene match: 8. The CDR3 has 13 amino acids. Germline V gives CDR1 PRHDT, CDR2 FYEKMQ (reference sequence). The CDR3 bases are TGTGCCAGCACCAAAGACAGGGGAAGTGGCTACACCTTC. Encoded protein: CASTKDRGSGYTF.

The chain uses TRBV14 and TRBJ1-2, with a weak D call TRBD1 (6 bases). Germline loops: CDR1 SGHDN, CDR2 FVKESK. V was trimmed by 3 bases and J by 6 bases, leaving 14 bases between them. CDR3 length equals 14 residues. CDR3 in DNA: TGTGCCAGCAGCCAGGCCAGGGGACGGAATGGCTACACCTTC. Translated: CASSQARGRNGYTF.

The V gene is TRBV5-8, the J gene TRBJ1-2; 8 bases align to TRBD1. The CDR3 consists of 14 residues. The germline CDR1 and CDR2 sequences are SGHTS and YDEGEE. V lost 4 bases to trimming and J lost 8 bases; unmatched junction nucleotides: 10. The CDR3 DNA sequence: TGTGCCAGCAGCACGGGGACAGGCATTGGAGGCTACACCTTC. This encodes CASSTGTGIGGYTF.